This T cell receptor (beta chain) came from a study of cytomegalovirus exposure and HLA in healthy donors. Vbeta (60) and Jbeta (13) primers were used in the PCR. Sequencing was performed with immunoSEQ multiplex PCR; in TCRdb, only in-frame clones are kept and a portion is missing. The data hold some 180,000 clones, with about four fifths observed a single time. Germline V gene sequence: CDR1 KGHSH, CDR2 LQKENI. This CDR3 has 15 residues. Regarding this clone: Sequence at one end of the junction differs from germline and may be a read error.

Sequencing was performed on PBMCs. The sequence came from a man in his forties in good health and CMV-seropositive. This chain links TRBV18 with TRBJ1-3; 8 bases are shared with TRBD1. CDR3 nucleotide sequence: TGTGCCAGCTCGCCACAGGGGGTGGATGGAAACACCATATATTTT. Translated, it gives CASSPQGVDGNTIYF.